Given below is one TCR beta chain in context. Germline V gene sequence: CDR1 LGHNA, CDR2 YSLEER. This CDR3 is built from 15 residues. V lost 0 bases to trimming and J lost 4 bases, with 12 bases between them. This entry comes from a study of control samples from healthy donors and cancer patients. The data were produced by immunoSEQ multiplex PCR, yet TCRdb's version contains in-frame clones alone and is incomplete. The sample carries 55,000 to 70,000 clones, around 93% recorded once. The rearrangement uses TRBV4-3 and TRBJ1-2; the D is unclear. Sequenced: PBMCs. The receptor's source is a man aged 30-40 years with colorectal cancer. CDR3 DNA sequence: TGCGCCAGCAGCCAAGATGCGGCCGGCAGCTATGGCTACACCTTC. It translates to CASSQDAAGSYGYTF.